This TCR beta chain was retrieved from a study of T cell responses to AZD1222 COVID-19 vaccine. Overall study findings and caveats: Just a handful of people given AZD1222 tested seropositive at baseline.

This clone was detected only a few times. As yet, its antigen is unknown. Data came from immunoSEQ multiplex PCR; TCRdb stores just in-frame clones and leaves some out. This table has approximately 200,000 clones, 88% appearing once. V was pared by 2 bases and J by 2 bases, with 4 bases of the junction left unmatched. The CDR3 consists of 15 residues. Germline CDR1 and CDR2: SGHRS and YFSETQ. The sequence derives from an adult in good health. The rearrangement joins TRBV5-1 to TRBJ1-1; TRBD1 matches at 9 bases. Source: peripheral blood, taken on day 0 of AZD1222 vaccination. The CDR3 protein is CASSFWTGANTEAFF. The CDR3 region has the DNA TGCGCCAGCAGCTTCTGGACAGGGGCAAACACTGAAGCTTTCTTT.